These 10 T cell receptor beta chains were sequenced from one sample in a study of T cells after yellow fever vaccination. One entry per CDR3 protein results from TCRdb running MiXCR on the 5' RACE reads. The repertoire holds roughly 310,000 distinct CDR3 sequences, with 8.7% as singletons. The material sequenced was PBMCs, taken on the day of the first yellow fever vaccination. The receptors were gathered from a young man who received the YFV17D yellow fever vaccine.

This clonotype has only a few counts. The chain couples TRBV7-6 to TRBJ2-1, with D tentatively TRBD1 (6 bases). V shed 1 base and J shed 7 bases, with 20 bases lying between them. The CDR3 is made up of 17 amino acids. Germline V gene data show CDR1 as SGHVS and CDR2 as FNYEAQ. The DNA for the CDR3 is TGTGCCAGCAGCTTAGGATTGGGGCAGGGGCTGGGAAATGAGCAGTTCTTC. Protein: CASSLGLGQGLGNEQFF.

Comments on this clonotype: Relative to the germline gene, one junction end is altered; a read error may explain this. The chain has TRBV2 and TRBJ2-7, with 7 bases lining up with TRBD1. Germline CDR1 is SNHLY and CDR2 is FYNNEI. The CDR3 has 13 amino acids. CDR3 in amino acids: CAGSWDSSYEQYF. In DNA form, the CDR3 reads TGTGCCGGCAGCTGGGACAGCTCCTACGAGCAGTACTTC.

Only a few counts were recorded for this clonotype. The chain employs TRBV9 and TRBJ2-3, with 7 bases identical to TRBD1. The CDR3 runs 15 residues. Trimming at V came to 4 bases and at J to 4 bases, leaving 9 bases not matched to a gene. Germline assignment: CDR1 SGDLS and CDR2 YYNGEE. Here the CDR3 DNA reads TGTGCCAGCAGCCCAGTGTCAGGGGGTGCAGATACGCAGTATTTT. Amino acids: CASSPVSGGADTQYF.

This clonotype has a handful of counts. The chain combines TRBV5-1 with TRBJ2-5; D uncertain. V was pared by 0 bases and J by 5 bases, with 14 bases between. Per germline, CDR1 SGHRS and CDR2 YFSETQ. There are 15 residues in the CDR3. DNA for the CDR3: TGCGCCAGCAGCTTGGAACCGATCCTCCCGGAGACCCAGTACTTC. Translating it yields CASSLEPILPETQYF.

The genes are TRBV20-1 and TRBJ2-5; either TRBD1 or TRBD2 may fit D (5 bases each). Germline V gives CDR1 DFQATT, CDR2 SNEGSKA (reference sequence). CDR3 length: 15 amino acids. Trimming took 8 bases from V and 1 from J, leaving 20 bases between them. The CDR3 spells CSTVWGSSSQETQYF. CDR3 in DNA: TGCAGTACAGTTTGGGGGAGCTCCAGCCAAGAGACCCAGTACTTC.

CDR3 amino acids: CASRIGTNEKLFF. The CDR3 DNA reads as TGCGCCAGCAGGATAGGAACTAATGAAAAACTGTTTTTT. This chain links TRBV5-1 with TRBJ1-4, with D hard to call. V lost 5 bases, J lost 1 base, and 6 bases lay in between. The CDR3 consists of 13 residues. Germline values: CDR1 SGHRS, CDR2 YFSETQ.

This clonotype occurred a few times. The genes are TRBV5-4 and TRBJ2-7; 7 positions match TRBD1. The CDR3 is 12 residues long. The V gene end was trimmed by 1 base and the J gene end by 5 bases; junction bases not matched to a gene: 0. Germline V CDR1 and CDR2: SGHNT, YYREEE (reference sequence). The CDR3 DNA reads as TGTGCCAGCAGCTTGACAGGGGACGAGCAGTACTTC. Its translation: CASSLTGDEQYF.

In this sample, this clonotype turned up once. The chain has TRBV5-5 and TRBJ2-7; D is undetermined. The germline CDR1 and CDR2 sequences are SGHKS and YYEKEE (reference sequence). This CDR3 spans 15 amino acids. V was clipped by 1 base and J by 0 bases, with 11 bases between them. Here the CDR3 reads CASSLRPTSSYEQYF. The CDR3 DNA reads as TGTGCCAGCAGCTTGAGGCCGACAAGCTCCTACGAGCAGTACTTC.

The genes are TRBV7-9 and TRBJ2-4; the D gene is possibly TRBD1 (6 bases). V lost 6 bases to trimming and J lost 8 bases, with 20 bases between them. Germline CDR1 is SEHNR and CDR2 is FQNEAQ (reference sequence). The CDR3 extends over 15 amino acids. The CDR3 DNA reads as TGTGCCAGCAGGGAAGGAACTGGGGACATTGACATTCAGTACTTC. Its translation: CASREGTGDIDIQYF.

This clonotype was observed many times. The genes are TRBV4-3 and TRBJ2-5; TRBD2 agrees at 7 bases. J was trimmed by 5 bases and V by 4 bases; bases with no gene match: 7. There are 14 residues in the CDR3. From germline, CDR1 is LGHNA and CDR2 YSLEER. In DNA, the CDR3 is TGCGCCAGCAGCCCGTCACTAGCGACCGAGACCCAGTACTTC. Translation gives CASSPSLATETQYF.